This TCR beta chain was sequenced for a study of T cells in women clearing cervical HPV infection. Study overall: Case blood was drawn when the lesion was first found; control blood after infection became undetectable. Study-wide results and caveats: Combining TCR richness with V gene abundances gave approximately 0.84 AUC. Unknown T-cell numbers per sample may underlie the richness differences.

The CDR3 is 16 amino acids. The germline V gene has CDR1 KGHSH and CDR2 LQKENI. Method: immunoSEQ multiplex PCR; TCRdb's copy keeps in-frame clones and lacks some. Recorded for this sample: about 36,000 clones. A note on this clone: Its target is not known. The observed sequence ends 3 residues before the CDR3 terminus, with the missing tail filled in from the germline J gene.

What was sequenced was blood buffy coat. The genes are TRBV18 and TRBJ1-2, with 10 bases lining up with TRBD1. The sequence was obtained from a woman between 18 and 70 years old with a cervical HPV16 infection that either progressed to CIN3+ or cleared (not recorded which). Partial CDR3 DNA: TGTGCCAGCTCACCGGTGGTATCGACAGGGGGCTACGAC. Translating it yields CASSPVVSTGGYD. In full, the CDR3 is CASSPVVSTGGYDYTF.